This TCR beta chain was profiled in a study of identical twins. One entry per CDR3 protein results from TCRdb running MiXCR on the 5' RACE reads. Among 1,800,000 or so distinct CDR3 sequences listed, roughly 35% were seen once. This clonotype was found a few times. Its antigen remains unknown. Study-wide points: Memory repertoires showed no such pattern, whereas abundant cord blood beta clonotypes carried fewer insertions.

The CDR3 runs to 18 residues. V lost 4 bases, J lost 4 bases, and 11 bases stayed unmatched. In germline, CDR1 is SGDLS, CDR2 YYNGEE. The sequenced sample consisted of cord blood. This sequence was found in a newborn girl in good health. The chain joins TRBV9 to TRBJ2-1, with TRBD2 matching over 13 bases. CDR3 amino acids: CASSLSLAGGPRYNEQFF. The CDR3 nucleotides are TGTGCCAGCAGCCTCTCACTAGCGGGGGGGCCCCGGTACAATGAGCAGTTCTTC.